The present entry profiles one T cell receptor beta chain with its context. As yet, its antigen is unknown. PCR was performed using 60 Vbeta and 13 Jbeta primers. Data came from immunoSEQ multiplex PCR; TCRdb stores just in-frame clones and leaves some out. The top ten hold around 1.6% of the sample, which has 120,000 or so clones, over 75% seen once. These data originate in a study of cytomegalovirus exposure and HLA in healthy donors. Study in general: Most genotyped donors, 81% of about 360, had Caucasian-associated genetic ancestry.

Study-level results: Later on, a genetic analysis was performed. It linked a missense variant in DCLRE1C with V- and J-gene trimming of TCR beta. Within an earlier analysis, most TCR beta V segments proved productive either about 87% or about 30% of the time. Later examination showed HLA-associated TCR beta chains had greater clonal expansion than equally common others.

Germline assignment: CDR1 LNHNV and CDR2 YYDKDF (reference sequence). The length of the CDR3 is 15 residues. V was pared by 3 bases and J by 2 bases, with 13 bases between. The material sequenced was PBMCs. This clonotype was obtained from a woman aged 18-29 years in good health and CMV-seronegative. The chain employs TRBV15 and TRBJ1-1, with a possible D match to TRBD1 (6 bases). CDR3 coding DNA: TGTGCCACCAGCAGGGCGGGGGCGTTCAACACTGAAGCTTTCTTT. Encoded protein: CATSRAGAFNTEAFF. Together with reference TRBV15 and TRBJ1-1, the CDR3 gives the full variable domain: DAMVIQNPRYQVTQFGKPVTLSCSQTLNHNVMYWYQQKSSQAPKLLFHYYDKDFNNEADTPDNFQSRRPNTSFCFLDIRSPGLGDTAMYLCATSRAGAFNTEAFFGQGTRLTVV.